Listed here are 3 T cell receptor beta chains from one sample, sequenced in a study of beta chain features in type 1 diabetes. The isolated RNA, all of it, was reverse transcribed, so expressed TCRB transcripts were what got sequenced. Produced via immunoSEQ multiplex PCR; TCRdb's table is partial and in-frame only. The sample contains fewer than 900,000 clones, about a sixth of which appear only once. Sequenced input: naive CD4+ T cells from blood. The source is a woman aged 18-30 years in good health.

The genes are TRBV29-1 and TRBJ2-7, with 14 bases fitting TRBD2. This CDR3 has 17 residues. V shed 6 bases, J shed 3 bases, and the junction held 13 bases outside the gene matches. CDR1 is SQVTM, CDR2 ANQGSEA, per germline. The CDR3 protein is CSVGGLAGATRDYEQYF. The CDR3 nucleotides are TGCAGCGTCGGGGGACTAGCGGGAGCGACAAGAGACTACGAGCAGTACTTC.

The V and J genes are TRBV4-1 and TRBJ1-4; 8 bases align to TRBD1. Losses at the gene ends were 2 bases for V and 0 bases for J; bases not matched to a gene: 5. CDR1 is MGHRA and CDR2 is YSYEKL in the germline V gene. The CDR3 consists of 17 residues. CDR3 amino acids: CASSQTGTGPTNEKLFF. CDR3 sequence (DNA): TGCGCCAGCAGCCAAACCGGGACAGGTCCAACTAATGAAAAACTGTTTTTT.

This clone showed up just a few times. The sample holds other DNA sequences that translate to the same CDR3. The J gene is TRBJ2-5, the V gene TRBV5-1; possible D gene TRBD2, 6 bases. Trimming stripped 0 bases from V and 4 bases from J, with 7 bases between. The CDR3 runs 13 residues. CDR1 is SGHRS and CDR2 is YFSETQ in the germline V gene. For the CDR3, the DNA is TGCGCCAGCAGCTTGGCCGGGGGAGAGACCCAGTACTTC. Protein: CASSLAGGETQYF.